Detailed here is one T cell receptor (beta chain). TCRdb re-called the 5' RACE reads with MiXCR, one entry per CDR3 protein. The sample records about 550,000 distinct CDR3 sequences, approximately 21% being singletons. CDR3 length: 16 residues. Trimming at V came to 0 bases and at J to 6 bases, leaving 11 bases not matched to a gene. Germline loops: CDR1 DFQATT, CDR2 SNEGSKA (reference sequence). The data stem from a study of T cells after yellow fever vaccination. The TCR comes from a man aged 30-40 years who received the YFV17D yellow fever vaccine. The sequences come from PBMCs, collected 15 days after the yellow fever booster vaccination. This sequence joins TRBV20-1 and TRBJ2-3; the match to TRBD2 covers 8 bases. The CDR3 loop is CSARDPSGSGADTQYF. CDR3 DNA sequence: TGCAGTGCTAGAGATCCCAGCGGGAGTGGGGCGGATACGCAGTATTTT.